These 2 T cell receptor beta chains share one sample of origin, sequenced in a study of response to subunit inactivated influenza vaccine (dated by TCRdb to the late 2010s). Library method: RT-PCR. Sequencing was performed on an Illumina HiSeq 2500. The raw public reads went through TCRdb reprocessing: fastp at Q25, MiXCR clone calling, in-frame beta chains kept. Each record represents a unique CDR3 protein, reported with the most common genes and DNA among its rows. The table for this sample lists 500,000 to 750,000 distinct CDR3 sequences; 11% to 15% of them were counted only once. The ten largest make up roughly 11% of the sample. The starting material was PBMCs from blood, obtained 11 to 12 days after vaccination. The receptors come from a man aged 45-60 years who received an inactivated influenza vaccine. Donor details come from another sample of the same person, matched by shared clones.

This chain joins TRBV7-6 and TRBJ2-5, with TRBD2 matching 15 bases. CDR3 size: 19 residues. Losses at the gene ends were 0 bases for V and 2 bases for J; bases not matched to a gene: 7. CDR1 is SGHVS, CDR2 FNYEAQ, per germline. In DNA form, the CDR3 reads TGTGCCAGCAGCTTAGCGTGGACTAGCGGGAGGGCCGATCAAGAGACCCAGTACTTC. Translating it yields CASSLAWTSGRADQETQYF.

The chain has TRBV5-4 and TRBJ2-4, with D tentatively TRBD1 (6 bases). Per germline, CDR1 SGHNT and CDR2 YYREEE (reference sequence). This CDR3 is 13 amino acids long. V was trimmed by 5 bases and J by 7 bases, leaving 13 bases between them. The CDR3 protein is CASSLQGQNIQYF. The CDR3 region has the DNA TGTGCCAGCAGTCTACAGGGTCAGAACATTCAGTACTTC.